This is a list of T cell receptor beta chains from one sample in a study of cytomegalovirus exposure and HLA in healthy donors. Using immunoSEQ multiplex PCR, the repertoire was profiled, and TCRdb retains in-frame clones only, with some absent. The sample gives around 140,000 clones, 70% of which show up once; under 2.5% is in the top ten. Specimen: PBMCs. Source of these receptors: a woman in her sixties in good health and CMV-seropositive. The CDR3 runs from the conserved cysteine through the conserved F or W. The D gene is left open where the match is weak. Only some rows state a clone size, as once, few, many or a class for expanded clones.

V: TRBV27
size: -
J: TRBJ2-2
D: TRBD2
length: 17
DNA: TGTGCCAGCAGTTTTAAGGGGCTAGCGGGAGGGGTCGGGGAGCTGTTTTTT
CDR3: CASSFKGLAGGVGELFF

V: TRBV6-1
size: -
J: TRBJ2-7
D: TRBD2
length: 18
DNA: TGTGCCAGCAGTGTTTGGACTAGCGGGACCATCGGGAACTACGAGCAGTACTTC
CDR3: CASSVWTSGTIGNYEQYF

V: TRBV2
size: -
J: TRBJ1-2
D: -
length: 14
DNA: TGTGCCAGCAGTGAGATGGGGGGGCTAGATGGCTACACCTTC
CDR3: CASSEMGGLDGYTF

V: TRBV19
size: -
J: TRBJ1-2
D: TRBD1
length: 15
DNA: TGTGCCAGTAGTCCAGGACAGGGGGTTCTTTATGGCTACACCTTC
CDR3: CASSPGQGVLYGYTF

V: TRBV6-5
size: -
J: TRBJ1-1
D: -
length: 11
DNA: TGTGCCAGCAGAACGGGGGTAGAAGCTTTCTTT
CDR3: CASRTGVEAFF

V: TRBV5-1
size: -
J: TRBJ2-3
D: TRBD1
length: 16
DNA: TGCGCCAGCAGCTTGGCTGACAGGGGTAGCACAGATACGCAGTATTTT
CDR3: CASSLADRGSTDTQYF

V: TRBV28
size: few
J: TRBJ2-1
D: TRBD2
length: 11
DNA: TGTGCCAGCAGTGGGGGGGGTGAGCAGTTCTTC
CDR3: CASSGGGEQFF

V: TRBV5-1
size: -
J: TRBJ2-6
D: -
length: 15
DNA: TGCGCCAGCAGCTTTGACAACTCTGGGGCCAACGTCCTGACTTTC
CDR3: CASSFDNSGANVLTF

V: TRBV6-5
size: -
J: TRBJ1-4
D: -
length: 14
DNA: TGTGCCAGCAGTTACGGCAGGGTCGGTGAAAAACTGTTTTTT
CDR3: CASSYGRVGEKLFF

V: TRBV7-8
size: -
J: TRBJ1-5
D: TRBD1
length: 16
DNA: TGTGCCAGCAGCTTGACAGGGGGCGAGACGCCTACCCCCCAGCATTTT
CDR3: CASSLTGGETPTPQHF

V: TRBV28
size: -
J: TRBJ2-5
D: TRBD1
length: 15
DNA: TGTGCCAGCAGTTCCTCGGACAGGGTTTCAGAGACCCAGTACTTC
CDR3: CASSSSDRVSETQYF

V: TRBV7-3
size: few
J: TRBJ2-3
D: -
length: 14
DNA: TGTGCCAGCGGGGCGGCAGGGGGCACAGATACGCAGTATTTT
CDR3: CASGAAGGTDTQYF

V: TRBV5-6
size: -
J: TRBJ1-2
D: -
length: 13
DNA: TGTGCCAGCAGCTCCTCGGCGGTGTATGGCTACACCTTC
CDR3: CASSSSAVYGYTF

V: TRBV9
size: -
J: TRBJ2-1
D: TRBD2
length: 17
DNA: TGTGCCAGCAGCCTCCAACCCGTGGCGGGAGGGGACAATGAGCAGTTCTTC
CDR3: CASSLQPVAGGDNEQFF

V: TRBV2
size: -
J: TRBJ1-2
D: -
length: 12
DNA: TGTGCCAGCAGGAGCGGACAGTTTGGCTACACCTTC
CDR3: CASRSGQFGYTF

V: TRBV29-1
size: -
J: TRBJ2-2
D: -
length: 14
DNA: TGCAGCGTTGTGGTGGCAGGGGTTGGCGGGGAGCTGTTTTTT
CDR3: CSVVVAGVGGELFF

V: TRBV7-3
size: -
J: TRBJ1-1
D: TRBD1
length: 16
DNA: TGTGCCAGCAGCCCCTCGACAGGGAATTGGGGCACTGAAGCTTTCTTT
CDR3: CASSPSTGNWGTEAFF

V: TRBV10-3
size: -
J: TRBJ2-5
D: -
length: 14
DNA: TGTGCCATCAGTCCCGACAGAGAAGAAGAGACCCAGTACTTC
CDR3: CAISPDREEETQYF

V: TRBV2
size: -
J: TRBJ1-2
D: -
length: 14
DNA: TGTGCCAGCAGGCCCCAGGACAGTCCCTATGGCTACACCTTC
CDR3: CASRPQDSPYGYTF

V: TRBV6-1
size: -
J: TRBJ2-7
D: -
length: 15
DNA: TGTGCCAGCAGTCCCCGACAGGGCGGGACCTACGAGCAGTACTTC
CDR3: CASSPRQGGTYEQYF

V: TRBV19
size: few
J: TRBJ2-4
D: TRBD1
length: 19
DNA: TGTGCCAGTAGTATAGATCACAGGGGGCCAGCAAGAGCCAAAAACATTCAGTACTTC
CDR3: CASSIDHRGPARAKNIQYF

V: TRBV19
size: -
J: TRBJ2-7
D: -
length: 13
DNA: TGTGCCAGTATGGGGACTGGTTCCTACGAGCAGTACTTC
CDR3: CASMGTGSYEQYF

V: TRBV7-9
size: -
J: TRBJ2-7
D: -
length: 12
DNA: TGTGCCAGCAGCTTAATTCTCGACGAGCAGTACTTC
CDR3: CASSLILDEQYF

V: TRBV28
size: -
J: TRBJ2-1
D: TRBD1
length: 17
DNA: TGTGCCAGCAGTTTCCCCTTTGGACAGGGGGCCAAAAATGAGCAGTTCTTC
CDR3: CASSFPFGQGAKNEQFF

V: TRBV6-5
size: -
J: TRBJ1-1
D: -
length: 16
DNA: TGTGCCAGCAGTTACTCCTGGGGGCTTGGGAACACTGAAGCTTTCTTT
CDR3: CASSYSWGLGNTEAFF

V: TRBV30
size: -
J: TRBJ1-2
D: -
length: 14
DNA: TGTGCCTGGAGCTTGCGGGGGGCGAACTATGGCTACACCTTC
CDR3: CAWSLRGANYGYTF

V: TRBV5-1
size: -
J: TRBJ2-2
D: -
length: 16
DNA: TGCGCCAGCAGCGGTTCCGTGGCAGAGAACACCGGGGAGCTGTTTTTT
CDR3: CASSGSVAENTGELFF

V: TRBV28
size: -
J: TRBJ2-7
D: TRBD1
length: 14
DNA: TGTGCCAGCAGTTTGGCAGGGGGCGCGTACGAGCAGTACTTC
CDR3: CASSLAGGAYEQYF

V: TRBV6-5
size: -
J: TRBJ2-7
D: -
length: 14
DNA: TGTGCCACCAGGGGGGGGGAGAGAACCTACGAGCAGTACTTC
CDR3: CATRGGERTYEQYF